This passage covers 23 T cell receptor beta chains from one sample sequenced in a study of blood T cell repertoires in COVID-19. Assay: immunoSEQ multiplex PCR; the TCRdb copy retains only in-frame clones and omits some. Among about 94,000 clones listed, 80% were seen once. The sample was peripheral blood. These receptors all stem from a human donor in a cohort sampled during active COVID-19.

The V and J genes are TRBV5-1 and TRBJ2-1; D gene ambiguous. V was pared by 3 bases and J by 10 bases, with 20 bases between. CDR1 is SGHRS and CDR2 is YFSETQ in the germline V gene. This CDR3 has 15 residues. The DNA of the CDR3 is TGCGCCAGCAGCTCCACTAACTTAGCCTCCGGAGAGCAGTTCTTC. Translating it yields CASSSTNLASGEQFF.

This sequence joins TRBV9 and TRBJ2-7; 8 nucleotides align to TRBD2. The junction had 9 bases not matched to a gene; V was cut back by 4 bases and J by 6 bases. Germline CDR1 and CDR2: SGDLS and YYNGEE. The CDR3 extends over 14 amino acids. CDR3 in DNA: TGTGCCAGCAGCCCGGGACTAGGAAGTTTCGAGCAGTACTTC. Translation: CASSPGLGSFEQYF.

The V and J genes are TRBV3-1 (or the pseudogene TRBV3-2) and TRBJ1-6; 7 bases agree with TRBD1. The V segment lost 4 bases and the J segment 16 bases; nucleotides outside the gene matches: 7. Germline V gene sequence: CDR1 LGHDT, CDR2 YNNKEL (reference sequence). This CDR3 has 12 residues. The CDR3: CASSLLTGLLHF. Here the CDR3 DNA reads TGTGCCAGCAGCCTCCTGACAGGGCTTCTCCACTTT.

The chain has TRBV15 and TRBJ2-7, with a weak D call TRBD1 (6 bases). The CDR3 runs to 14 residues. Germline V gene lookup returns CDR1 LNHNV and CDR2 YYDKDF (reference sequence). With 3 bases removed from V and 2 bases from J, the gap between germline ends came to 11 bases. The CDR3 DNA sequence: TGTGCCACCAGCAGGTCTCGGACAGCCTACGAGCAGTACTTC. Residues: CATSRSRTAYEQYF.

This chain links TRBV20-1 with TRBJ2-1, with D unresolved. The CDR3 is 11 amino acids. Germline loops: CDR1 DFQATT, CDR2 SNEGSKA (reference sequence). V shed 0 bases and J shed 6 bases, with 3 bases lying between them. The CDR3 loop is CSARDLNEQFF. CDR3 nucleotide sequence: TGCAGTGCTAGAGATCTCAATGAGCAGTTCTTC.

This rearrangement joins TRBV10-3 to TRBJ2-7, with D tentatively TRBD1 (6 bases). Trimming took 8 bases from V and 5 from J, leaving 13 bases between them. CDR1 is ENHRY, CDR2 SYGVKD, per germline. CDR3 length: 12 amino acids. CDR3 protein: CAISQGPDEQYF. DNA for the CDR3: TGTGCCATCTCCCAGGGGCCCGACGAGCAGTACTTC.

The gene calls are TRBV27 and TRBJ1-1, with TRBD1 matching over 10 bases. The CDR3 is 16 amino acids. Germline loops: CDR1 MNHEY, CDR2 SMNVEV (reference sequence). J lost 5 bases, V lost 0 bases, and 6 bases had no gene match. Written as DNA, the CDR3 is TGTGCCAGCAGTTTATCACGGACAGGGGGTGGTACTGAAGCTTTCTTT. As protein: CASSLSRTGGGTEAFF.

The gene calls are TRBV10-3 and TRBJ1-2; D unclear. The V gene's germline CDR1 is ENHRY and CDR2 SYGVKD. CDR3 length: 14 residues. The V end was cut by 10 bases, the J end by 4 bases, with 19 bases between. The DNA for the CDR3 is TGTGCCACCCGGAGGGAAGGGAGCGTCTATGGCTACACCTTC. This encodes CATRREGSVYGYTF.

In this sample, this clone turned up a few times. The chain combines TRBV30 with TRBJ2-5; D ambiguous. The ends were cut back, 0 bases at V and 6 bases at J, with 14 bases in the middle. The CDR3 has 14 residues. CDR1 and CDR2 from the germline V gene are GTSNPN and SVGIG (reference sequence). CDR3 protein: CAWSVGPGSKTQYF. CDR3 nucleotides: TGTGCCTGGAGTGTTGGCCCAGGCTCCAAGACCCAGTACTTC.

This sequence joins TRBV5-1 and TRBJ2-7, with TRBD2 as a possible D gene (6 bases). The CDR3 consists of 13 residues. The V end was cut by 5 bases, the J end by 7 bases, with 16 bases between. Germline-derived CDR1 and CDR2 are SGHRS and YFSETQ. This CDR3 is CASSRDFVWEQYF. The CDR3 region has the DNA TGCGCCAGCAGTCGGGACTTCGTCTGGGAGCAGTACTTC.

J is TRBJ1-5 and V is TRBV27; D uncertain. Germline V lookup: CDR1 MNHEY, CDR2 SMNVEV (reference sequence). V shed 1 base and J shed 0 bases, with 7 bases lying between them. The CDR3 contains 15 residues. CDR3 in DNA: TGTGCCAGCAGTTTATTGAGGAATAGCAATCAGCCCCAGCATTTT. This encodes CASSLLRNSNQPQHF.

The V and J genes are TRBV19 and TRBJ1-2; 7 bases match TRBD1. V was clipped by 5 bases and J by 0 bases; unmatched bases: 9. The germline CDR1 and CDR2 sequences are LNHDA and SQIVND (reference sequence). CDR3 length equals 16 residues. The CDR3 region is CASSEPDRQPNYGYTF. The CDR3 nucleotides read TGTGCCAGTAGTGAACCGGACAGGCAACCTAACTATGGCTACACCTTC.

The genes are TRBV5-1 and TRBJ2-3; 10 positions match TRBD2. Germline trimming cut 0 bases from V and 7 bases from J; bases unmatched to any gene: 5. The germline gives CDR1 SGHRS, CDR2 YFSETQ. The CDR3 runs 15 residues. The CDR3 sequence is CASSLAASGRNTQYF. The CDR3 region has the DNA TGCGCCAGCAGCTTGGCGGCTAGCGGGAGAAATACGCAGTATTTT. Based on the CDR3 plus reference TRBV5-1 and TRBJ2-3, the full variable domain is KAGVTQTPRYLIKTRGQQVTLSCSPISGHRSVSWYQQTPGQGLQFLFEYFSETQRNKGNFPGRFSGRQFSNSRSEMNVSTLELGDSALYLCASSLAASGRNTQYFGPGTRLTVL.

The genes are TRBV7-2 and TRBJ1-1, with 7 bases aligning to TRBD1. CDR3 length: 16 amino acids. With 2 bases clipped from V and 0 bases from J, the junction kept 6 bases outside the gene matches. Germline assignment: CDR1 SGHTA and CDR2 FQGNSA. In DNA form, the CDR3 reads TGTGCCAGCAGCTTACAGGGGGGCACTATGAACACTGAAGCTTTCTTT. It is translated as CASSLQGGTMNTEAFF.

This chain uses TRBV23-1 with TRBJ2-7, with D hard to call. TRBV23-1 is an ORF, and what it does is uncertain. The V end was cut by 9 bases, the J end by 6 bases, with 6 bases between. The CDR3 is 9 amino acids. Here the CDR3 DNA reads TGCGCCAGACTATGCGAGCAGTACTTC. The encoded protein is CARLCEQYF.

The CDR3 region is CASSLIRDYTDTQYF. CDR3 bases: TGTGCCAGCAGTTTAATCCGGGACTACACAGATACGCAGTATTTT. The chain links TRBV27 to TRBJ2-3; 7 bases map to TRBD2. CDR1 is MNHEY and CDR2 is SMNVEV in the germline V gene (reference sequence). This CDR3 has 15 amino acids. The V segment lost 2 bases and the J segment 2 bases; nucleotides outside the gene matches: 4.

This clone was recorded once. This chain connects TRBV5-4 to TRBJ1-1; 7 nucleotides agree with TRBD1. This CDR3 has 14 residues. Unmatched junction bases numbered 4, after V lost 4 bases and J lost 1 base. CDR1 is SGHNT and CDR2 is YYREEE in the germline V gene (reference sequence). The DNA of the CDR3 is TGTGCCAGCAGCCGGGACAGAGGGAACACTGAAGCTTTCTTT. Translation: CASSRDRGNTEAFF.

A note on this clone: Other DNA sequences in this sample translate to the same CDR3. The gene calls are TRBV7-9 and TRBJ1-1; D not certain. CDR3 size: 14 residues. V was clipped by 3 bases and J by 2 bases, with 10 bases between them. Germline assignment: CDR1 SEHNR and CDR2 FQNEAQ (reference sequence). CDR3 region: CASSFGQVNTEAFF. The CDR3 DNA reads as TGTGCCAGCAGCTTTGGTCAGGTCAACACTGAAGCTTTCTTT.

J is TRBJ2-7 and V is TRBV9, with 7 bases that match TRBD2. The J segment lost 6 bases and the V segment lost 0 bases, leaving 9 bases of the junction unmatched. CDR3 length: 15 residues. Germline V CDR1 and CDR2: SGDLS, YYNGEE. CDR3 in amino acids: CASSVDGRYPPEQYF. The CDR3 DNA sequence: TGTGCCAGCAGCGTAGACGGGAGGTACCCTCCCGAGCAGTACTTC. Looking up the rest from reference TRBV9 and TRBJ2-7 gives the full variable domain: DSGVTQTPKHLITATGQRVTLRCSPRSGDLSVYWYQQSLDQGLQFLIQYYNGEERAKGNILERFSAQQFPDLHSELNLSSLELGDSALYFCASSVDGRYPPEQYFGPGTRLTVT.

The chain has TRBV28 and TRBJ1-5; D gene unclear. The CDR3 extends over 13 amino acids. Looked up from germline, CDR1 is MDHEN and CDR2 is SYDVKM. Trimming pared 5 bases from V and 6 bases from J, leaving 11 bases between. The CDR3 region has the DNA TGTGCCAGCAGTAGCGCAGCGGGTCAGCCCCAGCATTTT. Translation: CASSSAAGQPQHF.

The CDR3, as DNA: TGTGCCATCAGTGAGGGGACACCAGCCCAGGGTCAGCCCCAGCATTTT. It is translated as CAISEGTPAQGQPQHF. This chain uses TRBV10-3 with TRBJ1-5; possibly TRBD1 for D (6 bases). The CDR3 contains 16 residues. CDR1 is ENHRY, CDR2 SYGVKD, per germline. V was pared by 2 bases and J by 6 bases, with 17 bases between.

This chain's CDR3 is CSVQRGTEAFF. CDR3 nucleotide sequence: TGCAGCGTTCAGCGAGGCACTGAAGCTTTCTTT. This chain joins TRBV29-1 and TRBJ1-1; no definite D call. The ends were cut back, 5 bases at V and 4 bases at J, with 8 bases in the middle. Germline V gives CDR1 SQVTM, CDR2 ANQGSEA. The CDR3 loop spans 11 amino acids.

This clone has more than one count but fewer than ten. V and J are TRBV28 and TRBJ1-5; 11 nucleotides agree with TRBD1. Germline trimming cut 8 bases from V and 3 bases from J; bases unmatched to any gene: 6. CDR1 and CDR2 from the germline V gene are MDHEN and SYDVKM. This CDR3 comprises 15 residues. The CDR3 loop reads CASRTGGLNNQPQHF. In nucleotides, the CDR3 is TGTGCCAGCCGGACAGGGGGCTTGAACAATCAGCCCCAGCATTTT. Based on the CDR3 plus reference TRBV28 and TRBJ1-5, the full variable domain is DVKVTQSSRYLVKRTGEKVFLECVQDMDHENMFWYRQDPGLGLRLIYFSYDVKMKEKGDIPEGYSVSREKKERFSLILESASTNQTSMYLCASRTGGLNNQPQHFGDGTRLSIL.